The 10 T cell receptor beta chains below were found in one sample sequenced in a study of T-cell reconstitution after alpha-beta-depleted transplantation in children. The authors prepared the TCRbeta library with unique molecular identifiers. TCRdb re-analysed the PCR reads in MiXCR, keeping a single row per CDR3 protein. The repertoire holds some 600,000 distinct CDR3 sequences, with 10% to 15% as singletons. The sample was PBMCs, mostly from graft donor cells, taken 360 days after TCRalphabeta/CD19-depleted stem cell transplant. The receptors here all came from a male patient between 5 and 17 years old who had a stem cell transplant for acute myeloid leukemia, so the T cells may come from the graft donor.

The sample holds many counts of this clonotype. CDR3: CAISESPRVTDTQYF. CDR3 in DNA: TGTGCCATCAGTGAGTCTCCTAGGGTCACAGATACGCAGTATTTT. The chain combines TRBV10-3 with TRBJ2-3; D not certain. V shed 0 bases and J shed 2 bases, with 9 bases lying between them. Germline CDR1 reads ENHRY; CDR2 reads SYGVKD. This CDR3 region has 15 residues.

The genes are TRBV4-2 and TRBJ1-1; 9 bases are shared with TRBD1. V lost 1 base and J lost 2; bases outside the gene matches: 2. Germline V lookup: CDR1 LGHNA, CDR2 YNFKEQ. CDR3 length equals 15 residues. CDR3 nucleotides: TGTGCCAGCAGCCAAGGACAGGGGGATAACACTGAAGCTTTCTTT. Translated: CASSQGQGDNTEAFF.

This clonotype has just a few counts. This chain links TRBV28 with TRBJ1-5, with D perhaps TRBD1 (5 bases). Between the trimmed V and J ends, which lost 4 bases and 3 bases, there was a span of 10 bases. This CDR3 is built from 14 residues. Germline V lookup: CDR1 MDHEN, CDR2 SYDVKM. CDR3 bases: TGTGCCAGCAGTTCTGACAGCTACAATCAGCCCCAGCATTTT. Amino acid sequence: CASSSDSYNQPQHF.

This clonotype has more than one count but fewer than ten. This chain uses TRBV28 with TRBJ1-1; D remains ambiguous. The V end was cut by 4 bases, the J end by 1 base, with 4 bases between. The germline CDR1 and CDR2 sequences are MDHEN and SYDVKM. This CDR3 region has 12 residues. The CDR3: CASSWKNTEAFF. In nucleotides, the CDR3 is TGTGCCAGCAGTTGGAAGAACACTGAAGCTTTCTTT.

CDR3 sequence: CSAAGGLSYEQYF. Here the CDR3 DNA reads TGCAGTGCCGCGGGAGGACTCTCCTACGAGCAGTACTTC. V is TRBV20-1 and J is TRBJ2-7; TRBD2 agrees at 8 bases. This CDR3 is built from 13 residues. Trimming took 6 bases from V and 0 from J; bases not matched to a gene: 4. The germline V gene encodes CDR1 DFQATT and CDR2 SNEGSKA (reference sequence).

Regarding this clonotype: At one end, the junction sequence differs from germline, possibly due to a read error. The CDR3 bases are TGCAGTGCTAGGACCCCGGGACTAGGTGTCGCGGCCGATTTC. Encoded protein: CSARTPGLGVAADF. The chain recombines TRBV20-1 with TRBJ2-4, with 8 bases aligning to TRBD2. The CDR3 sequence is 14 residues long. CDR1 and CDR2 (germline): DFQATT, SNEGSKA (reference sequence).

This clonotype turned up a few times. The CDR3 here is CASSLQLTSGGFYEQYF. The CDR3 DNA sequence: TGTGCCAGCAGCTTACAACTGACTAGCGGAGGATTCTACGAGCAGTACTTC. This chain connects TRBV7-2 to TRBJ2-7; TRBD2 agrees at 9 bases. CDR3 length: 17 residues. Unmatched junction bases numbered 11, after V lost 2 bases and J lost 3 bases. CDR1 and CDR2 from the germline V gene are SGHTA and FQGNSA. The full variable domain, in which reference TRBV7-2 and TRBJ2-7 provide the parts outside the CDR3, is GAGVSQSPSNKVTEKGKDVELRCDPISGHTALYWYRQSLGQGLEFLIYFQGNSAPDKSGLPSDRFSAERTGGSVSTLTIQRTQQEDSAVYLCASSLQLTSGGFYEQYFGPGTRLTVT.

The CDR3 coding sequence is TGTGCCAGCAGCCAGACTAGCGGGAGGGCCACCGAGCAGTACTTC. It codes for CASSQTSGRATEQYF. The chain joins TRBV12-3 or TRBV12-4 to TRBJ2-7, with 14 bases that match TRBD2. This CDR3 region has 15 residues. The V gene end was trimmed by 6 bases and the J gene end by 6 bases; junction bases not matched to a gene: 7.

Only a few counts were recorded for this clonotype. The J gene is TRBJ2-1, the V gene TRBV12-3 or TRBV12-4; D is perhaps TRBD1 or TRBD2 (5 bases each). The CDR3 sequence is 15 residues long. V lost 5 bases and J 10 bases, leaving 21 bases between the germline ends. CDR3 in amino acids: CASSRSGTQVGEQFF. The CDR3 DNA follows: TGTGCCAGCAGTAGATCCGGGACCCAAGTCGGGGAGCAGTTCTTC.

This clonotype was seen a few times. The rearrangement uses TRBV19 and TRBJ2-1; TRBD2 aligns across 9 bases. Germline loops: CDR1 LNHDA, CDR2 SQIVND (reference sequence). Trimming cost V 3 bases and J 0 bases; bases outside gene matches: 12. The CDR3 has 19 residues. CDR3 protein: CASSMLRGLAPSSYNEQFF. CDR3 in DNA: TGTGCCAGTAGTATGTTACGAGGACTAGCGCCGAGCTCCTACAATGAGCAGTTCTTC.